A single sample is the source of the 5 T cell receptor beta chains below, sequenced in a study of blood T cell repertoires in COVID-19. Clones were read by immunoSEQ multiplex PCR, and TCRdb kept only the in-frame ones, dropping some. Of 70,000 to 75,000 clones in the sample, 90% were seen once. Material: peripheral blood. These receptors came from a woman aged 18-29 years with acute or convalescent COVID-19.

The chain joins TRBV6-6 to TRBJ1-2; TRBD1 matches at 7 bases. The V gene end was trimmed by 4 bases and the J gene end by 3 bases; junction bases not matched to a gene: 2. This CDR3 comprises 13 residues. Germline CDR1 and CDR2: MNHNY and SVGAGI (reference sequence). The CDR3 is CASSSGQDYGYTF. Written as DNA, the CDR3 is TGTGCCAGCAGTTCTGGACAGGACTATGGCTACACCTTC.

V is TRBV5-1 and J is TRBJ1-2; D unresolved. The CDR3 has 14 amino acids. V lost 5 bases to trimming and J lost 0 bases, with 11 bases between them. Germline V gives CDR1 SGHRS, CDR2 YFSETQ. The CDR3 loop reads CASRGSTTNYGYTF. The CDR3 DNA reads as TGCGCCAGCAGGGGGAGCACTACTAACTATGGCTACACCTTC.

The rearrangement links TRBV28 to TRBJ1-5, with a weak D call TRBD1 (6 bases). The CDR3 consists of 14 residues. Looked up from germline, CDR1 is MDHEN and CDR2 is SYDVKM. The V end was cut by 7 bases, the J end by 6 bases, with 16 bases between. The CDR3 coding sequence is TGTGCCAGCACTTGGGCAGGGGACGGTCAGCCCCAGCATTTT. Translating gives CASTWAGDGQPQHF.

The chain links TRBV4-1 to TRBJ1-1, with 8 positions matching TRBD1. CDR1 and CDR2 (germline): MGHRA, YSYEKL. The V and J ends lost 7 bases and 3 bases, in that order; junction bases with no gene match: 10. CDR3 length: 15 amino acids. The CDR3 DNA reads as TGCGCCAGCACCCGCTCCGGACAGGGAGACACTGAAGCTTTCTTT. Translation gives CASTRSGQGDTEAFF.

The V call is TRBV6-6, the J call TRBJ1-5; 7 positions match TRBD1. Germline assignment: CDR1 MNHNY and CDR2 SVGAGI (reference sequence). This CDR3 has 14 amino acids. Trimming took 5 bases from V and 2 from J; bases not matched to a gene: 3. The CDR3 region is CASSQTGRNQPQHF. The DNA of the CDR3 is TGTGCCAGCAGTCAGACAGGGCGCAATCAGCCCCAGCATTTT.